This T cell receptor beta chain came from a study of Ad26.COV2.S vaccination and SARS-CoV-2 variants. Study details: Ad26.COV2.S shots went into the muscle once or twice, 56 days apart. Notes on the study in general: Ad26.COV2.S recipients had broader spike-specific TCRs (P = 0.0014).

The CDR3 length is 13 residues. Trimming shortened V by 2 bases and J by 2 bases, and 6 bases separated the two germline ends. CDR1 and CDR2 from the germline V gene are LNHNV and YYDKDF (reference sequence). As to treatment: 15 to 20 received Ad26.COV2.S at low or high dose, single or two shots; 5 received placebo; per-sample allocation not given. Specimen acquisition occurred on day 63 following the initial vaccine or placebo injection. Generated by immunoSEQ multiplex PCR, the TCRdb table keeps only in-frame clones and is missing some. The sample lists about 370,000 clones; around 91% were seen once. On this clone itself: Its antigen is unidentified.

Sequencing was performed on peripheral blood, taken in a trial of Ad26.COV2.S vaccine versus placebo. The chain combines TRBV15 with TRBJ1-2, with D unclear. The receptor's source is a person aged 18-60 years who received the Ad26.COV2.S COVID-19 vaccine or a placebo. The CDR3 loop reads CATSRQTNYGYTF. CDR3 sequence (DNA): TGTGCCACCAGCAGACAGACGAACTATGGCTACACCTTC.